A selection of T cell receptor beta chains follows, all from one sample in a study of identical twins. MiXCR was run by TCRdb on the 5' RACE reads, yielding one entry per CDR3 protein. The sample lists about 530,000 distinct CDR3 sequences; about a fifth were seen once. These data were likewise used in another study, on yellow fever vaccine responses in identical twins.

The sequenced sample was CD4+ T cells sorted from blood. The source of these receptors is a young woman in good health. The CDR3 runs from the conserved cysteine through the conserved F or W. The D gene is left open where the match is weak. For some rows the clone size is stated as once, few or many, or as a class when expanded; others skip it.

j_call d_call clone_size cdr3_length v_call cdr3_aa cdr3_nt
TRBJ1-1 NA NA 13 TRBV5-1 CASSLEGPAEAFF TGCGCCAGCAGCTTGGAGGGGCCAGCTGAAGCTTTCTTT
TRBJ2-7 TRBD1 NA 15 TRBV10-3 CAIRAVGTGTYEQYF TGTGCCATCAGGGCAGTCGGGACAGGTACCTACGAGCAGTACTTC
TRBJ2-2 NA NA 15 TRBV2 CASSGWGGAPGELFF TGTGCCAGCAGTGGGTGGGGAGGAGCCCCCGGGGAGCTGTTTTTT
TRBJ1-1 NA NA 13 TRBV4-2 CASSQVGETEAFF TGTGCCAGCAGCCAAGTAGGAGAGACTGAAGCTTTCTTT
TRBJ2-7 TRBD2 NA 14 TRBV11-2 CASSFEGGSHEQYF TGTGCCAGCAGCTTTGAGGGCGGGAGCCACGAGCAGTACTTC
TRBJ2-1 NA few 13 TRBV7-3 CASSYGTYNEQFF TGTGCCAGCAGCTATGGGACCTACAATGAGCAGTTCTTC
TRBJ2-1 NA NA 16 TRBV5-1 CASSPEGWGTRNEQFF TGCGCCAGCAGCCCCGAGGGTTGGGGGACGAGAAATGAGCAGTTCTTC
TRBJ2-1 NA few 16 TRBV5-5 CASSLGWGVELNEQFF TGTGCCAGCAGCTTGGGGTGGGGAGTTGAGCTCAATGAGCAGTTCTTC
TRBJ2-3 NA few 15 TRBV5-1 CASNPNGLEGDTQYF TGCGCCAGCAACCCGAATGGCCTCGAGGGAGATACGCAGTATTTT
TRBJ2-7 TRBD1 NA 11 TRBV20-1 CSAYQGVEQYF TGCAGTGCTTATCAGGGGGTCGAGCAGTACTTC
TRBJ2-5 TRBD1 NA 14 TRBV20-1 CSARDQGAGETQYF TGCAGTGCTAGAGACCAGGGGGCCGGGGAGACCCAGTACTTC
TRBJ2-1 TRBD2 NA 17 TRBV12-3/TRBV12-4 CASTRPAGVGKGNEQFF TGTGCCAGCACCCGACCAGCGGGAGTGGGTAAAGGCAATGAGCAGTTCTTC
TRBJ2-7 TRBD1 NA 16 TRBV28 CASSRTGTGGPYEQYF TGTGCCAGCAGTCGCACCGGGACAGGGGGTCCCTACGAGCAGTACTTC
TRBJ2-1 TRBD2 NA 15 TRBV7-2 CASTIGLAGGGEQFF TGTGCCAGCACCATTGGACTAGCGGGAGGAGGTGAGCAGTTCTTC
TRBJ1-3 TRBD1 NA 16 TRBV15 CATSPQVGTVGNTIYF TGTGCCACCAGTCCCCAAGTCGGGACAGTCGGAAACACCATATATTTT
TRBJ2-5 TRBD1 NA 17 TRBV12-3/TRBV12-4 CASSADGDRGIVETQYF TGTGCCAGCAGTGCAGATGGGGACAGGGGGATTGTGGAGACCCAGTACTTC
TRBJ1-5 TRBD1 few 14 TRBV7-8 CASTGQVSNQPQHF TGTGCCAGCACCGGACAGGTTAGCAATCAGCCCCAGCATTTT
TRBJ2-5 NA NA 16 TRBV20-1 CSARDVRGGFVETQYF TGCAGTGCTAGAGATGTCAGGGGAGGTTTTGTGGAGACCCAGTACTTC
TRBJ1-1 NA few 14 TRBV7-9 CASSHRTENTEAFF TGTGCCAGCAGCCATAGGACAGAGAACACTGAAGCTTTCTTT
TRBJ1-2 NA many 15 TRBV3-1 CASSQASQSNYGYTF TGTGCCAGCAGCCAAGCCTCCCAGTCGAACTATGGCTACACCTTC
TRBJ2-7 TRBD2 few 16 TRBV10-3 CAISESLAGGPSEQYF TGTGCCATCAGTGAGTCTCTAGCGGGAGGGCCTAGCGAGCAGTACTTC
TRBJ1-1 TRBD1 NA 15 TRBV6-5 CASSYGGTGNTEAFF TGTGCCAGCAGTTACGGGGGGACAGGGAACACTGAAGCTTTCTTT
TRBJ2-5 TRBD2 few 17 TRBV4-1 CASSQDRGLAGGETQYF TGCGCCAGCAGCCAAGATCGGGGACTAGCGGGAGGTGAGACCCAGTACTTC
TRBJ2-3 TRBD1 NA 16 TRBV5-6 CASNTRTGDRTDTQYF TGTGCCAGCAACACACGGACAGGGGATCGCACAGATACGCAGTATTTT
TRBJ2-7 TRBD2 few 16 TRBV5-1 CASSFRTSPQGYEQYF TGCGCCAGCAGCTTCCGGACTAGCCCACAAGGCTACGAGCAGTACTTC
TRBJ2-7 NA many 13 TRBV11-2 CASSLGTPYEQYF TGTGCCAGCAGCTTAGGGACACCCTACGAGCAGTACTTC
TRBJ2-7 TRBD1 NA 16 TRBV6-5 CASITKGGQGIGEQYF TGTGCCAGCATTACGAAGGGAGGACAGGGGATTGGTGAGCAGTACTTC
TRBJ1-1 NA NA 13 TRBV12-3/TRBV12-4 CASSYKPNTEAFF TGTGCCAGCAGTTACAAACCGAACACTGAAGCTTTCTTT
TRBJ2-3 TRBD2 NA 14 TRBV3-1 CASSRGLVADTQYF TGTGCCAGCAGCCGGGGACTAGTGGCAGATACGCAGTATTTT
TRBJ2-6 NA NA 16 TRBV24-1 CATSPDFNSGANVLTF TGTGCCACCAGTCCAGACTTCAACTCTGGGGCCAACGTCCTGACTTTC
TRBJ2-7 TRBD2 NA 13 TRBV14 CASSTREAYEQYF TGTGCCAGCAGCACCCGGGAGGCCTACGAGCAGTACTTC
TRBJ2-1 TRBD2 few 15 TRBV6-1 CASKFSGGPYNEQFF TGTGCCAGCAAATTTAGCGGGGGGCCCTACAATGAGCAGTTCTTC
TRBJ2-2 NA NA 15 TRBV12-3/TRBV12-4 CASSSDPVRAGELFF TGTGCCAGCAGTTCTGACCCGGTTAGGGCCGGGGAGCTGTTTTTT
TRBJ1-2 NA NA 13 TRBV4-1 CASSPRFVRGYTF TGCGCCAGCAGTCCAAGGTTCGTCAGGGGCTACACCTTC
TRBJ2-1 NA NA 13 TRBV28 CATSAVSYNEQFF TGTGCCACCTCAGCGGTTTCCTACAATGAGCAGTTCTTC
TRBJ1-2 TRBD1 NA 15 TRBV10-3 CAIRGDSRSDRGYTF TGTGCCATCAGGGGGGACAGTCGATCGGATAGGGGCTACACCTTC
TRBJ1-2 TRBD1 NA 14 TRBV5-5 CASSLAGQGSGYTF TGTGCCAGCAGCTTGGCGGGACAGGGAAGTGGCTACACCTTC
TRBJ2-7 TRBD1 few 11 TRBV5-1 CASGDRDEQYF TGCGCCAGCGGCGACAGGGACGAGCAGTACTTC
TRBJ2-1 NA NA 14 TRBV2 CATSAGTPSNEQFF TGTGCCACCTCGGCCGGGACCCCAAGCAACGAGCAGTTCTTC
TRBJ2-5 NA NA 13 TRBV29-1 CSVGARLVETQYF TGCAGCGTTGGAGCCCGGCTGGTAGAGACCCAGTACTTC
TRBJ1-1 TRBD1 NA 14 TRBV5-1 CASSLQGAKTEAFF TGCGCCAGCAGCTTACAGGGGGCGAAAACTGAAGCTTTCTTT
TRBJ2-1 NA NA 11 TRBV20-1 CSAGRTNEQFF TGCAGTGCTGGACGGACCAATGAGCAGTTCTTC
TRBJ2-7 TRBD2 NA 16 TRBV4-1 CASSHGTSGSTYEQYF TGCGCCAGCAGCCACGGGACTAGCGGGAGTACCTACGAGCAGTACTTC
TRBJ1-4 NA NA 14 TRBV12-3/TRBV12-4 CASRMGLPNEKLFF TGTGCCAGCAGAATGGGACTCCCTAATGAAAAACTGTTTTTT
TRBJ2-1 TRBD2 NA 17 TRBV20-1 CSAREGTSGRKLDEQFF TGCAGTGCTAGAGAGGGAACTAGCGGGAGGAAGCTTGATGAGCAGTTCTTC
TRBJ2-1 TRBD2 NA 17 TRBV7-9 CASSLKGEQGAGAKQFF TGTGCCAGCAGCTTAAAGGGGGAACAGGGAGCGGGAGCGAAGCAGTTCTTC
TRBJ2-2 NA NA 14 TRBV12-3/TRBV12-4 CASGVWGITGELFF TGTGCCAGCGGGGTATGGGGAATCACCGGGGAGCTGTTTTTT
TRBJ2-1 TRBD2 few 17 TRBV12-3/TRBV12-4 CASSQGLAGGDYNEQFF TGTGCCAGCAGTCAGGGACTAGCGGGAGGGGATTACAATGAGCAGTTCTTC
TRBJ2-3 TRBD2 NA 14 TRBV4-1 CASSQWGGPDTQYF TGCGCCAGCAGCCAATGGGGGGGACCAGATACGCAGTATTTT
TRBJ1-1 NA NA 14 TRBV20-1 CSAKRAGGSAEAFF TGCAGTGCTAAAAGGGCGGGAGGTTCCGCCGAAGCTTTCTTT
TRBJ2-1 NA NA 15 TRBV7-3 CASSASSVGYNEQFF TGTGCCAGCAGCGCATCTAGTGTGGGCTACAATGAGCAGTTCTTC
TRBJ1-5 TRBD1 NA 13 TRBV29-1 CSVRQGSNQPQHF TGCAGCGTTAGACAGGGCAGTAATCAGCCCCAGCATTTT
TRBJ2-3 NA NA 16 TRBV3-1 CASSPKRRESGDTQYF TGTGCCAGCAGCCCCAAAAGGAGGGAGAGCGGGGATACGCAGTATTTT
TRBJ2-3 TRBD2 NA 16 TRBV20-1 CSAFPPERGGTDTQYF TGCAGTGCTTTCCCCCCAGAGCGGGGGGGCACAGATACGCAGTATTTT
TRBJ2-3 NA few 15 TRBV27 CASSSTGTTTDTQYF TGTGCCAGCAGTTCAACCGGGACAACTACAGATACGCAGTATTTT
TRBJ2-1 TRBD1 few 17 TRBV28 CASTGQGPTSYYNEQFF TGTGCCAGCACCGGACAGGGCCCCACCTCATACTACAATGAGCAGTTCTTC
TRBJ1-1 TRBD1 few 16 TRBV5-1 CASSLGSGQGNTEAFF TGCGCCAGCAGCTTGGGGTCGGGACAGGGTAACACTGAAGCTTTCTTT
TRBJ2-7 NA NA 13 TRBV10-3 CAISEGERSEQYF TGTGCCATCAGTGAGGGGGAGAGGTCCGAGCAGTACTTC
TRBJ2-7 NA NA 13 TRBV5-1 CASSSDISYEQYF TGCGCCAGCAGCAGTGACATATCCTACGAGCAGTACTTC